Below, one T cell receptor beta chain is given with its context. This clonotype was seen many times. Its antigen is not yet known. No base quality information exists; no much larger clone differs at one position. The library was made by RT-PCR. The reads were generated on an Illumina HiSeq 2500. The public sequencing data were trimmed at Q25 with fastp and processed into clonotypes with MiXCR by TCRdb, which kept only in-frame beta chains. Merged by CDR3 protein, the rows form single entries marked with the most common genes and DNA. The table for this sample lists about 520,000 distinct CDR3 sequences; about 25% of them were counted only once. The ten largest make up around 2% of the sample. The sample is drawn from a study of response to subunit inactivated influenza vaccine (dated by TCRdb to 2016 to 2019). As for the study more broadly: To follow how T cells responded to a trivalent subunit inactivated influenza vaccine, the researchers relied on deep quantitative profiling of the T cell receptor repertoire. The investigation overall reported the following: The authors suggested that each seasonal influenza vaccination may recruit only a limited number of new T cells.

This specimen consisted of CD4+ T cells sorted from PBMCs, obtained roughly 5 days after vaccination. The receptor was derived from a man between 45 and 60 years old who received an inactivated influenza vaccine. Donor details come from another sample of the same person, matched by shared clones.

The bases read TGCGCCAGCAGCCAAGATTTGTCAAGCTCCTACGAGCAGTACTTC. This codes for CASSQDLSSSYEQYF. The rearrangement joined TRBV4-3 to TRBJ2-7; the D gene assignment is ambiguous. Relative to germline, V is 0 bases shorter and J is 0 bases shorter, with 9 bases between their ends. CDR1 and CDR2, per the germline V gene, are LGHNA and YSLEER. Taken from cysteine to phenylalanine, the CDR3 has 15 residues. Only the CDR3 portion is preserved as DNA: 45 bases, with reading frame beginning at the first base.